A single sample gave rise to the 7 T cell receptor beta chains below, sequenced in a study of response to subunit inactivated influenza vaccine. Each CDR3 protein is one row after TCRdb ran MiXCR on the RT-PCR reads. This sample carries 700,000 to 900,000 distinct CDR3 sequences, approximately 22% of them seen once, and the ten largest clones take about a tenth. The starting material was PBMCs from blood, obtained around 5 days after vaccination. All receptors come from a middle-aged man who received an inactivated influenza vaccine.

Only a few counts were recorded for this clonotype. V usage is TRBV4-3 and J usage is TRBJ2-5; D may be TRBD1 (5 bases). V shed 4 bases and J shed 5 bases, with 17 bases lying between them. Germline loops: CDR1 LGHNA, CDR2 YSLEER. The CDR3 loop spans 15 amino acids. This CDR3 is CASSPEIGHWETQYF. In DNA form, the CDR3 reads TGCGCCAGCAGCCCGGAAATAGGACATTGGGAGACCCAGTACTTC.

Here the CDR3 DNA reads TGCAGTGCTAGAACGAAGAGGGTCAGCGGCTACACCTTC. Encoded protein: CSARTKRVSGYTF. The chain recombines TRBV20-1 with TRBJ1-2; D unresolved. This CDR3 has 13 residues. Germline values: CDR1 DFQATT, CDR2 SNEGSKA (reference sequence). The V end lost 2 bases, the J end lost 8 bases, and 15 bases lay between the germline ends.

This clonotype was found a few times. CDR3 nucleotides: TGTGCCATCGGGTGGGGGGGCTTAACCCCTACGAGGCAGTACTTC. This translates into CAIGWGGLTPTRQYF. The V gene is TRBV10-3, the J gene TRBJ2-7, with a tentative D call TRBD2 (7 bases). The CDR3 is made up of 15 amino acids. The V end lost 8 bases, the J end lost 9 bases, and 26 bases lay between the germline ends. Germline CDR1 ENHRY, CDR2 SYGVKD.

This clonotype has a count of ten or more. The genes are TRBV6-1 and TRBJ2-7, with 9 bases aligning to TRBD2. The CDR3 has 15 residues. The germline gives CDR1 MNHNS, CDR2 SASEGT. The trim removed 5 bases at V and 6 bases at J, leaving 11 bases unmatched. The CDR3 DNA is TGTGCCAGCAGTCGGGGGCTAGCGGGGATTGTCGAGCAGTACTTC. Protein: CASSRGLAGIVEQYF.

The CDR3 loop reads CAISEWASGTYNEQFF. The CDR3 bases are TGTGCCATCAGTGAGTGGGCTAGCGGGACCTACAATGAGCAGTTCTTC. This sequence joins TRBV10-3 and TRBJ2-1; 9 nucleotides match TRBD2. From germline, CDR1 is ENHRY and CDR2 SYGVKD. The junction had 3 bases not matched to a gene; V was cut back by 1 base and J by 2 bases. The CDR3 consists of 16 residues.

This clonotype was detected only once. The junction differs from germline at one of its ends, possibly a read error. The chain is built from TRBV12-3 or TRBV12-4 and TRBJ2-5; 7 bases fit TRBD2. The CDR3 has 14 residues. For the CDR3, the DNA is TGTGCCAGCAGTTTAGCGGGAGGGCGGGAGACCAAGTACTTC. Translated: CASSLAGGRETKYF.

In this sample, this clonotype turned up a few times. V gene TRBV20-1 combines with J gene TRBJ1-6, with 7 bases aligning to TRBD1. In germline, CDR1 is DFQATT, CDR2 SNEGSKA (reference sequence). The CDR3 consists of 14 residues. The V gene end was trimmed by 0 bases and the J gene end by 14 bases; junction bases not matched to a gene: 10. CDR3 DNA sequence: TGCAGTGCTAGAGAAGACAGGGCACCAAGGTCCCTCCACTTT. Translation: CSAREDRAPRSLHF.